Detailed here is one TCR beta chain. Its cognate antigen is unknown. TCRdb derives one entry per CDR3 protein from the 5' RACE reads, leaving out DNA. The sample totals 500,000 to 700,000 distinct CDR3 sequences. The sample originates from a study of T cells expressing NK-cell markers. Overall study: Sorted CD3+CD56-NKG2C+, CD3+CD56+NKG2C- and CD3+CD56+NKG2C+ T cells were the source of the TCR beta repertoires. The authors sequenced eight donors, of whom seven were HCMV-seropositive and one was seronegative.

General study findings and limits: Whether expanded NKG2C+ T cell clones were HCMV-specific remained unclear. These same clonotypes (in several donors) also led the CD3+CD56-NKG2C+ fraction.

The receptor's source is a man between 18 and 35 years old in good health. Sequencing used blood T cells: a sorted CD56 or NKG2C T cell subset, CD4+ or CD8+ T cells, or bulk PBMC T cells (not recorded which).

The CDR3 protein is CASRRGTSVTPVGETQYF. J is TRBJ2-5 and V is TRBV6-1; TCRdb's D gene call, TRBD2, goes unchecked for lack of DNA. Germline values: CDR1 MNHNS, CDR2 SASEGT. The CDR3 is 18 amino acids.